Listed here is a single T cell receptor (beta chain). The antigen is undetermined. Other DNA sequences from this sample encode an identical CDR3 as well. Intraepithelial plus lamina propria lymphocytes were released by processing graft tissue. This sample is part of a study of graft-versus-host responses after intestinal transplantation. Across the study: Every recipient had anti-thymocyte globulin induction and 3 to 4 years of tacrolimus plus steroids.

CDR3 length: 15 residues. CDR1 and CDR2 (germline): MDHEN, SYDVKM. The V gene lost 1 base and the J gene lost 5 bases, with 14 bases spanning the gap. Sequencing was performed with immunoSEQ multiplex PCR; in TCRdb, only in-frame clones are kept and a portion is missing. This sample has 8,800 or so clones, with 78% found just once. Study-wide findings and caveats: Peak circulating GvH clone levels tracked with early post-transplant HvG declines. In recipient marrow, GvH clones were found, and some appeared first in ileum or blood.

The sample in question was ileum tissue, obtained roughly 74 weeks after intestinal transplant. The chain recombines TRBV28 with TRBJ1-1; D call uncertain. The TCR comes from a human patient who received an intestinal transplant, so some T cells may come from the graft donor. The CDR3 sequence: CASSLLQEVGTEAFF. CDR3 in DNA: TGTGCCAGCAGTTTATTGCAGGAGGTAGGTACTGAAGCTTTCTTT.